These 15 T cell receptor beta chains came from one sample sequenced in a study of radiotherapy plus CTLA-4 blockade in lung cancer. Generated by immunoSEQ multiplex PCR, the TCRdb table keeps only in-frame clones and is missing some. The table includes some 30,000 clones, around 80% detected once. This specimen was peripheral blood, taken from a patient treated with radiotherapy plus ipilimumab. The receptors originated from a human donor with non-small cell lung cancer who had stable disease on radiotherapy plus ipilimumab.

The CDR3 region has the DNA TGCAGCGGAGACACCTTGAACACTGAAGCTTTCTTT. The encoded protein is CSGDTLNTEAFF. The chain couples TRBV29-1 to TRBJ1-1; D remains ambiguous. The germline V and J ends were trimmed by 7 bases and 0 bases, with 9 bases remaining between them. CDR1 and CDR2 from the germline V gene are SQVTM and ANQGSEA. The CDR3 contains 12 residues.

A word on this clone: A junction end diverges from the germline sequence, so it may reflect a read error. The CDR3: CAGSERSATSGNTIYF. CDR3 sequence (DNA): TGTGCCGGCAGTGAAAGGTCTGCGACCTCTGGAAACACCATATATTTT. The V gene is TRBV6-1, the J gene TRBJ1-3; D unresolved. From germline, CDR1 is MNHNS and CDR2 SASEGT. CDR3 length: 16 amino acids.

The chain combines TRBV6-5 with TRBJ1-2; tentatively, D is TRBD1 (6 bases). The V end lost 6 bases, the J end lost 7 bases, and 9 bases lay between the germline ends. Germline V gene lookup returns CDR1 MNHEY and CDR2 SVGAGI. This CDR3 has 11 amino acids. The CDR3 DNA is TGTGCCAGCAGCCAAGGGGGTGGCTACACCTTC. Translation: CASSQGGGYTF.

V and J are TRBV27 and TRBJ1-2; 9 nucleotides match TRBD1. The CDR3 length is 14 residues. CDR1 is MNHEY, CDR2 SMNVEV, per germline (reference sequence). The J segment lost 5 bases and the V segment lost 3 bases, leaving 4 bases of the junction unmatched. The CDR3 is CASSLKQGAYGYTF. The DNA of the CDR3 is TGTGCCAGCAGTTTGAAACAGGGGGCATATGGCTACACCTTC.

The gene calls are TRBV19 and TRBJ2-7; D is possibly TRBD2 (6 bases). Germline V gene sequence: CDR1 LNHDA, CDR2 SQIVND (reference sequence). The ends were cut back, 4 bases at V and 6 bases at J, with 16 bases in the middle. The CDR3 contains 14 residues. The CDR3 DNA is TGTGCCAGTAGTAGGGAGGCACATAACTCCGAGCAGTACGTC. Translated, it gives CASSREAHNSEQYV.

The V and J genes are TRBV5-1 and TRBJ2-1; a weak D match, TRBD2 (5 bases). CDR1 and CDR2 from the germline V gene are SGHRS and YFSETQ. The CDR3 length is 13 residues. V lost 4 bases and J lost 8, with 13 bases in between. The CDR3 nucleotides are TGCGCCAGCAGCCGTGAGGGAAGGGATGAGCAGTTCTTC. This gives the protein CASSREGRDEQFF.

The chain links TRBV4-1 to TRBJ1-3; weak D call: TRBD1 (5 bases). The length of the CDR3 is 15 residues. Germline V gene data show CDR1 as MGHRA and CDR2 as YSYEKL. Trimming cost V 2 bases and J 0 bases, with 8 bases left between them. CDR3 loop: CASSQTRDSGNTIYF. CDR3 nucleotide sequence: TGCGCCAGCAGCCAAACCAGGGACTCTGGAAACACCATATATTTT.

A single count supports this clone. The chain carries TRBV6-5 and TRBJ1-2; 8 bases agree with TRBD1. The ends lost 5 bases at V and 4 bases at J; junction bases unmatched: 3. Germline V lookup: CDR1 MNHEY, CDR2 SVGAGI. CDR3 length: 13 amino acids. CDR3 loop: CASSPDRAYGYTF. The CDR3 nucleotides read TGTGCCAGCAGTCCGGACAGGGCCTATGGCTACACCTTC.

V usage is TRBV14 and J usage is TRBJ2-5; D remains ambiguous. V was cut by 4 bases and J by 4 bases, with 7 bases left in between. Germline V lookup: CDR1 SGHDN, CDR2 FVKESK. The CDR3 length is 12 residues. CDR3 sequence reads: CASSRDRETQYF. In DNA, the CDR3 is TGTGCCAGCAGCCGTGATCGAGAGACCCAGTACTTC.

This clone was seen just once. The chain uses TRBV6-5 and TRBJ2-5; a weak D match, TRBD2 (7 bases). Germline-derived CDR1 and CDR2 are MNHEY and SVGAGI. V gave up 7 bases and J gave up 4 bases, with 16 bases separating them. The CDR3 extends over 14 amino acids. CDR3 in amino acids: CASKHGGAGETQYF. CDR3 nucleotide sequence: TGTGCCAGCAAGCATGGGGGGGCCGGAGAGACCCAGTACTTC.

The rearrangement links TRBV19 to TRBJ1-1; 7 bases match TRBD1. Germline V gene sequence: CDR1 LNHDA, CDR2 SQIVND (reference sequence). Trimming at V came to 0 bases and at J to 8 bases, leaving 24 bases not matched to a gene. This CDR3 comprises 20 residues. CDR3 DNA sequence: TGTGCCAGTAGTATAGATCTATTTATGAGGGACAGCCCCGCGGTACCCGAAGCTTTCTTT. This gives the protein CASSIDLFMRDSPAVPEAFF.

The chain recombines TRBV4-3 with TRBJ2-2; no reliable D call. The germline V and J ends were trimmed by 0 bases and 4 bases, with 12 bases remaining between them. Per germline, CDR1 LGHNA and CDR2 YSLEER. The CDR3 is 16 residues long. The CDR3: CASSQDRLSITGELFF. The CDR3 nucleotides read TGCGCCAGCAGCCAAGATCGATTATCGATCACCGGGGAGCTGTTTTTT.

On this clone itself: Other DNA sequences in the sample encode the same CDR3. The gene calls are TRBV7-8 and TRBJ1-1; D not certain. Germline CDR1 SGHVS, CDR2 FQNEAQ. V was pared by 0 bases and J by 0 bases, with 5 bases between. The CDR3 loop spans 14 amino acids. DNA of the CDR3: TGTGCCAGCAGCTTAGCAGGTATGAACACTGAAGCTTTCTTT. Protein product: CASSLAGMNTEAFF.

The chain has TRBV25-1 and TRBJ2-1, with 9 bases that match TRBD2. The CDR3 extends over 16 amino acids. V was clipped by 1 base and J by 7 bases; unmatched bases: 8. Germline V gene lookup returns CDR1 MGHDK and CDR2 SYGVNS. The CDR3 spells CASSEWKAGGLNEQFF. DNA for the CDR3: TGTGCCAGCAGTGAATGGAAAGCGGGGGGTCTGAATGAGCAGTTCTTC.

The chain carries TRBV25-1 and TRBJ2-3; TRBD2 might be the D (5 bases). The CDR3 spans 14 residues. V was trimmed by 8 bases and J by 4 bases, leaving 16 bases between them. Per the germline V gene, CDR1 is MGHDK and CDR2 is SYGVNS. The CDR3 is CASQVDFGADTQYF. Written as DNA, the CDR3 is TGTGCCAGCCAAGTAGACTTCGGGGCAGATACGCAGTATTTT.